This T cell receptor (beta chain) was documented in a study of ipilimumab plus nivolumab after autologous stem cell transplantation. As for the study in general: A median of roughly 8 nivolumab and 5 ipilimumab doses were given.

The J segment lost 9 bases and the V segment lost 6 bases, leaving 11 bases of the junction unmatched. The CDR3 is made up of 14 amino acids. Germline V gene sequence: CDR1 LNHDA, CDR2 SQIVND (reference sequence). Study-wide findings and caveats: TCR repertoire, Treg phenotype and gut microbiota reportedly support more study of this approach.

Checkpoint therapy with ipilimumab 1 mg/kg began 14 to 28 days after transplant. Patients received nivolumab 3 mg/kg at weeks 1, 4, 7, 10, then fortnightly to week 26. The data were produced by immunoSEQ multiplex PCR, yet TCRdb's version contains in-frame clones alone and is incomplete. The sample holds fewer than 15,000 clones, 60% to 75% seen once. With respect to this clone: Its antigen is undetermined.

The sample was PBMCs, taken in a trial of ipilimumab plus nivolumab as post-transplant consolidation. The chain carries TRBV19 and TRBJ2-1; 7 bases fit TRBD2. The receptor comes from a male donor with primary mediastinal lymphoma. The CDR3 DNA follows: TGTGCCAGTAGCGGAGCGGGACCATTTGGTGAGCAGTTCTTC. Its protein product is CASSGAGPFGEQFF. The full variable domain, rest sourced from reference TRBV19 and TRBJ2-1, is DGGITQSPKYLFRKEGQNVTLSCEQNLNHDAMYWYRQDPGQGLRLIYYSQIVNDFQKGDIAEGYSVSREKKESFPLTVTSAQKNPTAFYLCASSGAGPFGEQFFGPGTRLTVL.